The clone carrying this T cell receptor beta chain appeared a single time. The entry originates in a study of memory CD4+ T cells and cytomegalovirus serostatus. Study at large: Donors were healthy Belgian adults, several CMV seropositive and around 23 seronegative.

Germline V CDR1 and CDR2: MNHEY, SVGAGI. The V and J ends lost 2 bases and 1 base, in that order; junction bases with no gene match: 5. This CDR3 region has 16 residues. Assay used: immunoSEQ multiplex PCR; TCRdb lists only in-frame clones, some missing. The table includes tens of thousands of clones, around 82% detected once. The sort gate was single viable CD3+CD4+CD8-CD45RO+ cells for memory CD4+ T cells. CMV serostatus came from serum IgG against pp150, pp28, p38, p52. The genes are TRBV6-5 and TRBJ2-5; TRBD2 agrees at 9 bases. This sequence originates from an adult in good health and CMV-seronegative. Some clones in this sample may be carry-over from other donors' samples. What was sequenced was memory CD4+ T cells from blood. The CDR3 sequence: CASSYAASGTQETQYF. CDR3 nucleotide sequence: TGTGCCAGCAGTTACGCGGCTAGCGGGACCCAAGAGACCCAGTACTTC.